Below, 21 T cell receptor beta chains from the same sample are listed, as sequenced in a study of T-cell memory formation after mild COVID-19. Each CDR3 protein gets one entry after TCRdb re-called the 5' RACE reads with MiXCR. The table records around 390,000 distinct CDR3 sequences, approximately 15% of them present only once. Sequenced input: PBMCs or a T cell subset sorted from them (not recorded which). These receptors were taken from a man younger than 35 who had mild COVID-19 (a few samples of this study predate the infection). Cell type and time point are not known.

This clonotype has just a few counts. This rearrangement joins TRBV7-3 to TRBJ1-1; 8 bases align to TRBD1. This CDR3 has 15 residues. Germline V CDR1 and CDR2: SGHTA, FQGTGA. V lost 4 bases to trimming and J lost 2 bases; unmatched junction nucleotides: 6. This CDR3 is CASSSGQGGNTEAFF. The DNA for the CDR3 is TGTGCCAGCAGCTCTGGACAGGGAGGTAACACTGAAGCTTTCTTT.

The J gene is TRBJ2-3, the V gene TRBV7-3; unclear D gene. CDR3 length: 14 residues. The germline CDR1 and CDR2 sequences are SGHTA and FQGTGA. V was shortened by 0 bases and J by 3 bases, with 7 bases between the two germline ends. In DNA form, the CDR3 reads TGTGCCAGCAGCTTAACTGCCCGTACAGATACGCAGTATTTT. Translated, it gives CASSLTARTDTQYF.

V is TRBV6-5 and J is TRBJ2-3; D not certain. With 6 bases removed from V and 2 bases from J, the gap between germline ends came to 21 bases. The germline CDR1 and CDR2 sequences are MNHEY and SVGAGI. The CDR3 is made up of 17 amino acids. CDR3 in amino acids: CASRKTRPSAFTDTQYF. The CDR3 DNA reads TGTGCCAGCAGGAAGACAAGACCTTCTGCCTTCACAGATACGCAGTATTTT.

This clonotype has more than one count but fewer than ten. V and J are TRBV7-6 and TRBJ1-1; 7 nucleotides line up with TRBD1. Germline values: CDR1 SGHVS, CDR2 FNYEAQ. Trimming cost V 5 bases and J 4 bases; bases outside gene matches: 4. CDR3 length: 13 amino acids. CDR3: CASSPDRATEAFF. The DNA for the CDR3 is TGTGCCAGCAGCCCAGACAGGGCCACTGAAGCTTTCTTT.

The chain employs TRBV29-1 and TRBJ2-1; 11 bases are a match to TRBD2. CDR1 is SQVTM, CDR2 ANQGSEA, per germline. V shed 7 bases and J 7 bases; nucleotides not matched to a gene: 18. The CDR3 length is 17 residues. The CDR3 spells CSARTSGGFPKRNEQFF. CDR3 DNA: TGCAGCGCACGCACTAGCGGGGGTTTCCCCAAAAGAAATGAGCAGTTCTTC.

This rearrangement joins TRBV7-2 to TRBJ2-1; the D gene is possibly TRBD2 (6 bases). The CDR3 consists of 15 residues. Germline V CDR1 and CDR2: SGHTA, FQGNSA. V was pared by 6 bases and J by 0 bases, with 12 bases between. The CDR3 is CASSRDLFSYNEQFF. CDR3 DNA sequence: TGTGCCAGCAGTCGGGACTTGTTCTCCTACAATGAGCAGTTCTTC.

This sequence joins TRBV5-1 and TRBJ1-2; TRBD1 is a possible D gene (5 bases). Between the trimmed V and J ends, which lost 2 bases and 6 bases, there was a span of 8 bases. This CDR3 is built from 12 residues. CDR1 SGHRS and CDR2 YFSETQ come from the germline V gene. CDR3 coding DNA: TGCGCCAGCAGCTTCTCAGGGCATGGCTACACCTTC. Encoded protein: CASSFSGHGYTF.

The chain joins TRBV12-3 or TRBV12-4 to TRBJ1-1; a possible D gene is TRBD1 (6 bases). The CDR3 extends over 13 amino acids. Between the trimmed V and J ends, which lost 3 bases and 11 bases, there was a span of 16 bases. The CDR3 loop reads CASSLGRGQMAFF. The CDR3 DNA reads as TGTGCCAGCAGTTTGGGCAGGGGACAAATGGCTTTCTTT.

The rearrangement joins TRBV20-1 to TRBJ2-6; no clear D. Germline loops: CDR1 DFQATT, CDR2 SNEGSKA (reference sequence). V was pared by 2 bases and J by 4 bases, with 9 bases between. The CDR3 has 14 residues. The CDR3 is CSARQVTGANVLTF. In DNA, the CDR3 is TGCAGTGCTAGACAGGTGACCGGGGCCAACGTCCTGACTTTC.

The chain has TRBV7-3 and TRBJ2-2; maybe TRBD1 (7 bases). Per the germline V gene, CDR1 is SGHTA and CDR2 is FQGTGA. The ends were cut back, 5 bases at V and 1 base at J, with 17 bases in the middle. The CDR3 is made up of 17 amino acids. DNA of the CDR3: TGTGCCAGCAGCCCTCGAGGAGGGGGCTGGAACACCGGGGAGCTGTTTTTT. This encodes CASSPRGGGWNTGELFF.

Only a few counts were recorded for this clonotype. The rearrangement links TRBV5-1 to TRBJ1-2, with unresolved D. The CDR3 totals 15 residues. Between the trimmed V and J ends, which lost 4 bases and 0 bases, there was a span of 13 bases. From germline, CDR1 is SGHRS and CDR2 YFSETQ. The CDR3 reads CASSPERRANYGYTF. In DNA, the CDR3 is TGCGCCAGCAGCCCGGAGAGGAGGGCTAACTATGGCTACACCTTC.

This clonotype was detected only a few times. The gene calls are TRBV7-2 and TRBJ2-5; 14 positions agree with TRBD2. The ends lost 5 bases at V and 4 bases at J; junction bases unmatched: 6. The germline V gene has CDR1 SGHTA and CDR2 FQGNSA. The CDR3 loop spans 16 amino acids. The CDR3 is CASSMTSGGALETQYF. CDR3 coding DNA: TGTGCCAGCAGCATGACTAGCGGGGGGGCCTTAGAGACCCAGTACTTC.

CDR3 loop: CASNSGQGGGITGELFF. The CDR3 DNA reads as TGCGCCAGCAACTCCGGACAGGGAGGTGGAATTACCGGGGAGCTGTTTTTT. This chain joins TRBV5-1 and TRBJ2-2, with TRBD1 matching over 8 bases. CDR1 and CDR2 (germline): SGHRS, YFSETQ. CDR3 length: 17 residues. V trimming: 6 bases; J trimming: 5 bases; junction bases outside the gene matches: 15.

V usage is TRBV20-1 and J usage is TRBJ2-1, with D possibly matching TRBD2 (6 bases). This CDR3 has 15 amino acids. CDR1 is DFQATT, CDR2 SNEGSKA, per germline (reference sequence). V gave up 4 bases and J gave up 6 bases, with 19 bases separating them. CDR3 residues: CSANLPGLTSNEQFF. CDR3 DNA sequence: TGCAGTGCTAATCTTCCGGGACTGACTTCCAATGAGCAGTTCTTC.

This clonotype showed up just a few times. The chain recombines TRBV4-2 with TRBJ2-3; 9 bases are a match to TRBD2. The V gene's germline CDR1 is LGHNA and CDR2 YNFKEQ. Trimming cost V 5 bases and J 3 bases; bases outside gene matches: 6. This CDR3 has 15 residues. The CDR3 nucleotides are TGTGCCAGCAGCACCGGGACTAGCAATACAGATACGCAGTATTTT. Its protein product is CASSTGTSNTDTQYF.

The V and J genes are TRBV7-2 and TRBJ1-2; 7 bases match TRBD1. Germline V lookup: CDR1 SGHTA, CDR2 FQGNSA. V lost 5 bases, J lost 4 bases, and 4 bases stayed unmatched. The CDR3 consists of 13 residues. The CDR3 region is CASSAGQAYGYTF. CDR3 nucleotides: TGTGCCAGCAGCGCCGGACAGGCCTATGGCTACACCTTC.

The chain has TRBV24-1 and TRBJ2-5; D is uncertain. Germline V gene sequence: CDR1 KGHDR, CDR2 SFDVKD. V was cut by 5 bases and J by 0 bases, with 15 bases left in between. The CDR3 covers 16 residues. The CDR3 nucleotides read TGTGCCACCAGTGTTGGGTACGAAAGGAACCAAGAGACCCAGTACTTC. Protein sequence: CATSVGYERNQETQYF.

This clonotype was seen only a few times. The gene calls are TRBV24-1 and TRBJ2-7, with D possibly being TRBD1 (5 bases). CDR3 length: 17 amino acids. The V gene's germline CDR1 is KGHDR and CDR2 SFDVKD. The V gene lost 0 bases and the J gene lost 2 bases, with 16 bases spanning the gap. The DNA of the CDR3 is TGTGCCACCAGTGATTTGCCGGGTTGTACAGGAACCTACGAGCAGTACGTC. Its translation is CATSDLPGCTGTYEQYV.

This clonotype showed up many times. The genes are TRBV5-1 and TRBJ1-4; D unresolved. The CDR3 consists of 14 residues. Trimming took off 2 bases at V and 2 bases at J, with 7 bases between the two ends. Per the germline V gene, CDR1 is SGHRS and CDR2 is YFSETQ. CDR3 in amino acids: CASSLGRTNEKLFF. CDR3 coding DNA: TGCGCCAGCAGCTTAGGCAGGACTAATGAAAAACTGTTTTTT.

V is TRBV12-3 or TRBV12-4 and J is TRBJ2-3; the D gene is possibly TRBD2 (5 bases). This CDR3 has 14 residues. V lost 6 bases to trimming and J lost 8 bases, with 18 bases between them. The DNA for the CDR3 is TGTGCCAGCAGCACCCGGACTGGCCGGGGTACGCAGTATTTT. Translated: CASSTRTGRGTQYF.

The J gene is TRBJ1-2, the V gene TRBV5-5, with D tentatively TRBD1 (5 bases). V gave up 4 bases and J gave up 8 bases, with 21 bases separating them. This CDR3 has 15 residues. Germline CDR1 SGHKS, CDR2 YYEKEE (reference sequence). The CDR3 coding sequence is TGTGCCAGCAGCCACGACGCGGCGGGGCGGAGAGGCTACACCTTC. As protein: CASSHDAAGRRGYTF.